This T cell receptor (beta chain) was recorded in a study of blood T cell repertoires in COVID-19. Whole-study context: Nucleic acid was either cDNA or gDNA, and it came from T cells, B-cell-depleted T cells, or PBMCs.

CDR1 LNHDA and CDR2 SQIVND come from the germline V gene (reference sequence). Trimming stripped 8 bases from V and 1 base from J, with 12 bases between. This CDR3 contains 15 residues. Libraries were prepared by immunoSEQ multiplex PCR; TCRdb keeps only in-frame clonotypes and omits some of them. The sample lists more than 90,000 clones; around 87% were seen once. This rearrangement joins TRBV19 to TRBJ1-6; no definite D call. The receptor was derived from a woman aged 25 to 39 with acute or convalescent COVID-19. The sample taken for sequencing was peripheral blood. CDR3 sequence: CASSTTESYNSPLHF. CDR3 in DNA: TGTGCCAGTTCCACAACCGAATCCTATAATTCACCCCTCCACTTT.